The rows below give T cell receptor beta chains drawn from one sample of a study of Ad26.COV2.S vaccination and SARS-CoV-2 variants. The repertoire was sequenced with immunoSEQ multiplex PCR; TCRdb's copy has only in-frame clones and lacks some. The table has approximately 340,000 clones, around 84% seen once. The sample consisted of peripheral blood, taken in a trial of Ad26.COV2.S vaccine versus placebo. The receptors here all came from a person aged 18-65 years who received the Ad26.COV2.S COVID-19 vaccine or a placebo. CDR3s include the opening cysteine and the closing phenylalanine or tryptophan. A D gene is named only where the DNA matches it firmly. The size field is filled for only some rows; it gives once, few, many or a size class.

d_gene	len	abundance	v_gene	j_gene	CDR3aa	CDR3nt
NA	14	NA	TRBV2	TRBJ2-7	CASSDEGPTYEQYF	TGTGCCAGCAGTGACGAGGGTCCAACCTACGAGCAGTACTTC
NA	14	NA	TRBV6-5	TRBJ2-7	CASSSVGRSREQYF	TGTGCCAGCAGTTCCGTGGGGAGGTCGAGGGAGCAGTACTTC
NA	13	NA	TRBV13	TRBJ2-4	CASSLRTENIQYF	TGTGCCAGCAGCCTGAGGACCGAAAACATTCAGTACTTC
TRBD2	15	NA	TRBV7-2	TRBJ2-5	CASSSGTSGRGTQYF	TGTGCCAGCAGCTCCGGGACTAGCGGGAGAGGGACCCAGTACTTC
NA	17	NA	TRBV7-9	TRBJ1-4	CASSPRGPGSTNEKLFF	TGTGCCAGCAGCCCCAGGGGCCCGGGCTCAACTAATGAAAAACTGTTTTTT
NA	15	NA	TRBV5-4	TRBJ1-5	CASSPGGGNNQPQHF	TGTGCCAGCAGCCCCGGTGGGGGCAACAATCAGCCCCAGCATTTT
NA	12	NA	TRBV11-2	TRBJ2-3	CASSWWEDTQYF	TGTGCCAGCAGCTGGTGGGAAGATACGCAGTATTTT
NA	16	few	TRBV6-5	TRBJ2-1	CASSYMTPPTYNEQFF	TGTGCCAGCAGTTACATGACACCGCCCACCTACAATGAGCAGTTCTTC
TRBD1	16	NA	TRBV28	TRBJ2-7	CASSSPAGQGAYEQYF	TGTGCCAGCAGCTCCCCTGCTGGACAGGGGGCATACGAGCAGTACTTC
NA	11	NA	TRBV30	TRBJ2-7	CAWKRGREQYF	TGTGCCTGGAAACGGGGGCGCGAGCAGTACTTC
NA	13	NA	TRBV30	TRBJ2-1	CAWSPGLLNEQFF	TGTGCCTGGAGTCCGGGACTGTTAAATGAGCAGTTCTTC
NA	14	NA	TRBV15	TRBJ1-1	CATSRRTVSTEAFF	TGTGCCACCAGCCGACGGACAGTCAGCACTGAAGCTTTCTTT
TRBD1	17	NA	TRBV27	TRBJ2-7	CASSLLSLRQGAYEQYF	TGTGCCAGCAGTTTATTATCTCTGCGACAGGGGGCCTACGAGCAGTACTTC
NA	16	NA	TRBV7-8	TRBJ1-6	CASSPTGSSYNSPLHF	TGTGCCAGCAGCCCTACAGGGAGCTCCTATAATTCACCCCTCCACTTT
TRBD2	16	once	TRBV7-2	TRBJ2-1	CASRSRLAGGPSEQFF	TGTGCCAGCAGGTCCCGACTAGCGGGAGGGCCCTCAGAGCAGTTCTTC
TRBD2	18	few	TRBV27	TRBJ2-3	CASSRVTSGRARSDTQYF	TGTGCCAGCTCGAGGGTTACCAGCGGGAGGGCCCGGTCAGATACGCAGTATTTT
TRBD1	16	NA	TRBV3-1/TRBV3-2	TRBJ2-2	CASHPDRGKVTGELFF	TGTGCCAGCCATCCCGACAGGGGGAAGGTCACCGGGGAGCTGTTTTTT
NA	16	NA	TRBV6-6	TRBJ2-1	CASSYVWTDPRNEQFF	TGTGCCAGCAGTTACGTTTGGACGGACCCGCGGAATGAGCAGTTCTTC
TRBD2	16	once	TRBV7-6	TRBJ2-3	CASSPIAGGRTDTQYF	TGTGCCAGCAGCCCTATAGCGGGAGGGCGGACAGATACGCAGTATTTT
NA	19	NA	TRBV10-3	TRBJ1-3	CAISEPNQEYQGTGNTIYF	TGTGCCATCAGTGAGCCCAATCAGGAGTATCAGGGAACCGGAAACACCATATATTTT
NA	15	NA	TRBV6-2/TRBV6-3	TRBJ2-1	CASSRDHTSTHEQFF	TGTGCCAGCAGCCGGGATCACACTAGCACCCATGAGCAGTTCTTC
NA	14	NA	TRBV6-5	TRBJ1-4	CASSRTEANEKLFF	TGTGCCAGCAGTAGAACCGAAGCCAATGAAAAACTGTTTTTT
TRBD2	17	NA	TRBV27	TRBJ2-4	CASSLSSGSIVGNIQYF	TGTGCCAGCAGTTTATCTAGCGGGAGTATTGTGGGTAACATTCAGTACTTC
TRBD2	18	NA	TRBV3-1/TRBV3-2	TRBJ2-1	CASSLGLAGGPLVNEQFF	TGTGCCAGCAGCCTGGGACTAGCGGGAGGGCCGTTGGTCAATGAGCAGTTCTTC
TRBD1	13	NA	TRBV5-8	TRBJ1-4	CASSVNRGEKLFF	TGTGCCAGCAGCGTAAACAGGGGTGAAAAACTGTTTTTT
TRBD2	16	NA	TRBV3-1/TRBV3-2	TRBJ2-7	CASSQDMASGIYEQYF	TGTGCCAGCAGCCAAGATATGGCCAGCGGGATTTACGAGCAGTACTTC
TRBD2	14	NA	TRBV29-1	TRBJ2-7	CSVEGLAYTYEQYF	TGCAGCGTTGAAGGACTAGCGTATACCTACGAGCAGTACTTC
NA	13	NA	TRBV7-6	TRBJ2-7	CASSLAHGYEQYF	TGTGCCAGCAGCTTAGCTCACGGATACGAGCAGTACTTC
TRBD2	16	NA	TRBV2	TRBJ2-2	CASSPTREAGTGELFF	TGTGCCAGCAGTCCTACCCGGGAGGCAGGGACCGGGGAGCTGTTTTTT
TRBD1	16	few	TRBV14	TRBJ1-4	CASSLLLGQGNEKLFF	TGTGCCAGCAGCCTGCTTCTGGGACAGGGAAATGAAAAACTGTTTTTT
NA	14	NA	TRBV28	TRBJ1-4	CASRTTGSQSKIFF	TGTGCCAGCAGAACGACAGGCTCCCAAAGTAAAATCTTTTTT
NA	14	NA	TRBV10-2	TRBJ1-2	CASSESPVVYGYTF	TGCGCCAGCAGTGAGTCTCCGGTCGTTTATGGCTACACCTTC
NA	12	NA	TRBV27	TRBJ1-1	CASSSGPQEAFF	TGTGCCAGCAGTTCCGGTCCCCAGGAAGCTTTCTTT
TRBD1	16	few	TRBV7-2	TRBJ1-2	CASSSGTGIRYYGYTF	TGTGCCAGCAGCTCCGGGACAGGAATAAGGTACTATGGCTACACCTTC
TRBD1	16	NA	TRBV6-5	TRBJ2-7	CASSYTRDRVVGEQYF	TGTGCCAGCAGTTACACCCGCGACAGGGTGGTTGGCGAGCAGTACTTC
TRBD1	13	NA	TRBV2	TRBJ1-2	CARLTGTNYGYTF	TGTGCCAGACTGACAGGGACTAACTATGGCTACACCTTC
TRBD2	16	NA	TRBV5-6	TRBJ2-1	CASSLGLAGSYNEQFF	TGTGCCAGCAGCTTGGGACTAGCGGGCTCCTACAATGAGCAGTTCTTC
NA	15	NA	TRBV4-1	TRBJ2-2	CASSREAKNTGELFF	TGCGCCAGCAGCCGGGAGGCCAAAAACACCGGGGAGCTGTTTTTT
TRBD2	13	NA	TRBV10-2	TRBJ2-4	CASSFGGADIQYF	TGCGCCAGCAGCTTCGGGGGGGCCGACATTCAGTACTTC